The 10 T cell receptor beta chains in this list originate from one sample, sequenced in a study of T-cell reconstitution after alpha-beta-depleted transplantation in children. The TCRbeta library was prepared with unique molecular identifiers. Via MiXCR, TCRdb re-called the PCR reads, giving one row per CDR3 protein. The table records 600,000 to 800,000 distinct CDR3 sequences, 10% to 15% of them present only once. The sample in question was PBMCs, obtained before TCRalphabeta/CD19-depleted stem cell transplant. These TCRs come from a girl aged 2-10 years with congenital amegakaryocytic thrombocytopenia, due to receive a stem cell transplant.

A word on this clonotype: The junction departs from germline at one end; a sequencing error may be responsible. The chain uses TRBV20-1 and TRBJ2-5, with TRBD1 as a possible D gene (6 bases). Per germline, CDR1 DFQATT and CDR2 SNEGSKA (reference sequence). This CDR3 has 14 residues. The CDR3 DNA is TGCAGTGCTACAACGGTTCTGGGACAAGAGACCCAGTCCTTC. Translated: CSATTVLGQETQSF.

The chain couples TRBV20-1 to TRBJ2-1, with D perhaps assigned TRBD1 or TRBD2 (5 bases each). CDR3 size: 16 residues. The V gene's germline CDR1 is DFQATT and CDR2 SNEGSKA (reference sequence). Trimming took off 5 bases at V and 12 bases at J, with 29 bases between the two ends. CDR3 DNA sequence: TGCAGTGCTTACGGGAACCGACAGCGATACCTACGATGGCAGTTCTTC. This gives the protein CSAYGNRQRYLRWQFF.

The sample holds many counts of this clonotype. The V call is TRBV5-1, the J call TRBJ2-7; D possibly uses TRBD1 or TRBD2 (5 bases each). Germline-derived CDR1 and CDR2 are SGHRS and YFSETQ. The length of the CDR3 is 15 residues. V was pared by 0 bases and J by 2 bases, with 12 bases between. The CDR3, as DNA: TGCGCCAGCAGCTTGGATGTGGGACCGGCCTACGAGCAGTACTTC. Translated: CASSLDVGPAYEQYF.

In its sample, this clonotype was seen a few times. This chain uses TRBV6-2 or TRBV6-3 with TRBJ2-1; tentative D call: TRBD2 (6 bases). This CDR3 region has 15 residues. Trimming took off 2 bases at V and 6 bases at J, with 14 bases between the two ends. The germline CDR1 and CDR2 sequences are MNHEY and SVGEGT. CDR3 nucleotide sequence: TGTGCCAGCAGTTACGTAGAGGGACTCAGCAATGAGCAGTTCTTC. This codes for CASSYVEGLSNEQFF.

This CDR3 is CATSRDRTGTGVDGYTF. In DNA, the CDR3 is TGTGCCACCAGCAGAGATAGAACCGGGACAGGGGTCGATGGCTACACCTTC. The chain couples TRBV15 to TRBJ1-2; 10 bases line up with TRBD1. Germline V gene lookup returns CDR1 LNHNV and CDR2 YYDKDF (reference sequence). V was pared by 0 bases and J by 6 bases, with 10 bases of the junction left unmatched. There are 17 residues in the CDR3.

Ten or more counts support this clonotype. CDR3: CSALINSYEQYF. The CDR3 region has the DNA TGCAGTGCTCTGATCAACTCCTACGAGCAGTACTTC. The rearrangement joins TRBV20-1 to TRBJ2-7, with D unresolved. CDR1 DFQATT and CDR2 SNEGSKA come from the germline V gene (reference sequence). Trimming stripped 5 bases from V and 0 bases from J, with 8 bases between. The CDR3 has 12 residues.

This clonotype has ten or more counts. CDR3 amino acids: CSADRGQGYGYTF. As DNA, the CDR3 is TGCAGTGCTGACAGGGGGCAAGGCTATGGCTACACCTTC. The chain combines TRBV20-1 with TRBJ1-2, with 10 bases fitting TRBD1. Germline CDR1 DFQATT, CDR2 SNEGSKA (reference sequence). The CDR3 spans 13 residues. J gave up 4 bases and V 5 bases, and 4 bases lay outside the gene matches.

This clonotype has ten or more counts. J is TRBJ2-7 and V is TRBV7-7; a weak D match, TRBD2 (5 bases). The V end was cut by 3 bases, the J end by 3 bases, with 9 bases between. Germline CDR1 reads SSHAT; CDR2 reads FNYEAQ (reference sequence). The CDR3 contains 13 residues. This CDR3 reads CASSFGRDYEQYF. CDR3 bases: TGTGCCAGCAGCTTTGGACGGGACTACGAGCAGTACTTC. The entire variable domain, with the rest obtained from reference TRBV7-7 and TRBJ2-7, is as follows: GAGVSQSPRYKVTKRGQDVTLRCDPISSHATLYWYQQALGQGPEFLTYFNYEAQPDKSGLPSDRFSAERPEGSISTLTIQRTEQRDSAMYRCASSFGRDYEQYFGPGTRLTVT.

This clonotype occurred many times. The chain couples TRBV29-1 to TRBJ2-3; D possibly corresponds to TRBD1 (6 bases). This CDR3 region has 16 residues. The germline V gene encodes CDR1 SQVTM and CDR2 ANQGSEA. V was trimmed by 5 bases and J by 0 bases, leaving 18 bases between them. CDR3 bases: TGCAGCGTTACCCCCCGGCAGGGGAGTAGCACAGATACGCAGTATTTT. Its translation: CSVTPRQGSSTDTQYF.

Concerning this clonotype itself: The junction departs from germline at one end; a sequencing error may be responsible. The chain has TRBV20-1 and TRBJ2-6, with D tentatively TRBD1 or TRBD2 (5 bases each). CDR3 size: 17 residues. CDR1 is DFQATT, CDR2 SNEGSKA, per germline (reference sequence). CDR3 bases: TGCTGTGCTAGAGATTGGTCGAGGGGCGCTGGGGCCAACGTCCTGACTTTC. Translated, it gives CCARDWSRGAGANVLTF.